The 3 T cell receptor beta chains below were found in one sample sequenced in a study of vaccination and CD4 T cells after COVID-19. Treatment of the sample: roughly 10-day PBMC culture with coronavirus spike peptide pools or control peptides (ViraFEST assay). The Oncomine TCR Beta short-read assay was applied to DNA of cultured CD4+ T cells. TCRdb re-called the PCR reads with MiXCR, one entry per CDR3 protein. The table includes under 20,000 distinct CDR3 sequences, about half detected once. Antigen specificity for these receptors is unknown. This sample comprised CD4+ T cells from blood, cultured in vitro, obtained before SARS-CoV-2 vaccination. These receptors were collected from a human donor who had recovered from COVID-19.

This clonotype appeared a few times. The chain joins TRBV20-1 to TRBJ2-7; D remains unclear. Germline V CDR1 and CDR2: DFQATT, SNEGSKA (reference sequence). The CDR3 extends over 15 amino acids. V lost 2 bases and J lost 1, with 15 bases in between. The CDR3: CSARLVRAGSYEQYF. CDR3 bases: TGCAGTGCTAGACTTGTACGGGCAGGTTCCTACGAGCAGTACTTC.

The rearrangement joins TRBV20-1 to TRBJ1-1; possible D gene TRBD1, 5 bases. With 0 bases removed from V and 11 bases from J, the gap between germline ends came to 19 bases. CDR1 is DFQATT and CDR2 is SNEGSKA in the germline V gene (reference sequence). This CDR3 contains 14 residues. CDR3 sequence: CSARDRGADSGAFF. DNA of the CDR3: TGCAGTGCTAGAGATCGCGGGGCCGACTCGGGGGCTTTCTTT.

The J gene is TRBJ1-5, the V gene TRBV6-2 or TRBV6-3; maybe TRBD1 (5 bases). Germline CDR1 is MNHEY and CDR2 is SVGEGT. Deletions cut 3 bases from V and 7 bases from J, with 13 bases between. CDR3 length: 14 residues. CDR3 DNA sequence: TGTGCCAGCAGTTATACGGGGCGTAAACAGCCCCAGCATTTT. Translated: CASSYTGRKQPQHF.